This T cell receptor beta chain appears in the sequencing data of a study of blood T cell repertoires in COVID-19. Whole-study context: Sites in the United States, Italy and Spain provided acute and convalescent COVID-19 samples. Nucleic acid was either cDNA or gDNA, and it came from T cells, B-cell-depleted T cells, or PBMCs.

In the source study's methods: Reference gene primers were amplified, and this amplification served to estimate nucleated cell counts. Sequencing used immunoSEQ multiplex PCR; TCRdb keeps in-frame clones, though not all of them. That table is the source of V, J and clone size, and D and trimming were worked out from the DNA. In the table there are roughly 220,000 clones, roughly 75% of which are singletons. This CDR3 has 12 amino acids. Trimming shortened V by 3 bases and J by 7 bases, and 7 bases separated the two germline ends. Germline V lookup: CDR1 SGHDN, CDR2 FVKESK. This clonotype originated in a woman aged 70-85 years with acute or convalescent COVID-19. The genes are TRBV14 and TRBJ2-1; D may be TRBD2 (5 bases). The specimen sequenced was peripheral blood. In DNA form, the CDR3 reads TGTGCCAGCAGCCACGGCGGGAATGAGCAGTTCTTC. Translation gives CASSHGGNEQFF.